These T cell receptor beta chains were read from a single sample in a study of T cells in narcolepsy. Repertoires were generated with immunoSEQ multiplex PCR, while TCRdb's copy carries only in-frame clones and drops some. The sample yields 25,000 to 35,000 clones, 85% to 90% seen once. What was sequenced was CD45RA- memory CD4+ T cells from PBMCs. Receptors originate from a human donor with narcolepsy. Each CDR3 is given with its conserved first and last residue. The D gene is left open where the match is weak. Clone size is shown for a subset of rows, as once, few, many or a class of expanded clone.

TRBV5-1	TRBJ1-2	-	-	TGCGCCAGCAGCCCGGACAGAAACTATGGCTACACCTTC	CASSPDRNYGYTF
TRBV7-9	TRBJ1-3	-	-	TGTGCCAGCAGCTTAGAGGGCAGGACCTCTGGAAACACCATATATTTT	CASSLEGRTSGNTIYF
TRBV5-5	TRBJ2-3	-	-	TGTGCCAGCAGCCAAGGGTCTCCGAAGGATACGCAGTATTTT	CASSQGSPKDTQYF
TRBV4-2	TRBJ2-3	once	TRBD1	TGTGCCAGCAGCCAAGAATCCGGGACAGGGTTACCAGATACGCAGTATTTT	CASSQESGTGLPDTQYF
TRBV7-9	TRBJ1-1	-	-	TGTGCCAGCAGCTTAATGGGGATGGAAGCTTTCTTT	CASSLMGMEAFF
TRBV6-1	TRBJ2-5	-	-	TGTGCCAGCAGTAAGGGGGGTCAAGAGACCCAGTACTTC	CASSKGGQETQYF
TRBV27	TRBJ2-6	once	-	TGTGCCAGCAGTTTAACGCTAGAACTGGGGGCCAACGTCCTGACTTTC	CASSLTLELGANVLTF
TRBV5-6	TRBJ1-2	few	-	TGTGCCAGCAGCTTGGTCGGGGGGTCGGCTTATGGCTACACCTTC	CASSLVGGSAYGYTF
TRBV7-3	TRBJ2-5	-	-	TGTGCCAGCAGCTTAACTGGCAGGCGACAAGAGACCCAGTACTTC	CASSLTGRRQETQYF
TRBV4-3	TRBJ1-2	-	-	TGCGCCAGCAGCCAAGATAAACGGGGGCTCTATGGCTACACCTTC	CASSQDKRGLYGYTF
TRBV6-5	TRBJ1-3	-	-	TGTGCCAGCAGTTACCGTGTATCCAACTCTGGAAACACCATATATTTT	CASSYRVSNSGNTIYF
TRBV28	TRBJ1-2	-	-	TGTGCCAGCAGTCCTGGAGGGCGGCTTTCTGGCTACACCTTC	CASSPGGRLSGYTF
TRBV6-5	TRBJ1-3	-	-	TGTGCCAGCAGCCGAAAACCGGGGGGCGGAAACACCATATATTTT	CASSRKPGGGNTIYF
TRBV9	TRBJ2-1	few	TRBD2	TGTGCCAGCAGCGTAGCTTTGTCGACTAGCGGGGGGCACCGATACAATGAGCAGTTCTTC	CASSVALSTSGGHRYNEQFF
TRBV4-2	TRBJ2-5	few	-	TGTGCCAGCAGCCCTGGGACCCGACAAGAGACCCAGTACTTC	CASSPGTRQETQYF
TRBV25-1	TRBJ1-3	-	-	TGTGCCAGCAGTGGGCCACAGATCAGAAACACCATATATTTT	CASSGPQIRNTIYF
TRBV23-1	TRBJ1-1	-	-	TGCGCCAGCAGTCACTTAAGTTGGGGGGGCACTGAAGCTTTCTTT	CASSHLSWGGTEAFF
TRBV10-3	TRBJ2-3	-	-	TGTGCCACCCTAAACTGGGAAGCAGCAGATACGCAGTATTTT	CATLNWEAADTQYF
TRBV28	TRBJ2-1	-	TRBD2	TGTGCCAGCAGCCCACTAGCGGGGGGGTACAATGAGCAGTTCTTC	CASSPLAGGYNEQFF
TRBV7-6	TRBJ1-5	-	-	TGTGCCAGCAGCTTAGGTTCAGCGGGGAATCAGCCCCAGCATTTT	CASSLGSAGNQPQHF
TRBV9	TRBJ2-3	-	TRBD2	TGTGCCAGCAGCGTAGCCACTAGCGGGGGGGGAAATACGCAGTATTTT	CASSVATSGGGNTQYF
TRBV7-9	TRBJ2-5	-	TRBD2	TGTGCCAGCAGCTCCGCGGGGGGGGAGACCCAGTACTTC	CASSSAGGETQYF
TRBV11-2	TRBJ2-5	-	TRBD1	TGTGCCAGCAGCTCCAGGGGGCGGGAGACCCAGTACTTC	CASSSRGRETQYF
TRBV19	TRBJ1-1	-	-	TGTGCCAGTAGCCCGGGATACAACACTGAAGCTTTCTTT	CASSPGYNTEAFF
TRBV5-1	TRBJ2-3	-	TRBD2	TGCGCCAGCAGCTTGGATGGCCTAGCGGGCCGACTCACAGATACGCAGTATTTT	CASSLDGLAGRLTDTQYF
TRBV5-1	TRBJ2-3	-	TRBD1	TGCGCCAGCAGCAAGGGACAGGGGGCAGATACGCAGTATTTT	CASSKGQGADTQYF
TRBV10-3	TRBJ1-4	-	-	TGTGCCATCAGTGACAATAATGAAAAACTGTTTTTT	CAISDNNEKLFF
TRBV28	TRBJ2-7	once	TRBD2	TGTGCCAGCAGTTTGGATCTAGCGGGCCTCTACGAGCAGTACTTC	CASSLDLAGLYEQYF
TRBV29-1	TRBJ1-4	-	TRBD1	TGCAGCGTTCCCGGGACAGGGAGGGAAAAACTGTTTTTT	CSVPGTGREKLFF
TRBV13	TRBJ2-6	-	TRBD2	TGTGCCAGCACCGGGGGGGGAGGCCCCTCTGGGGCCAACGTCCTGACTTTC	CASTGGGGPSGANVLTF
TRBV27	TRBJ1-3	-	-	TGTGCCAGCAGGCCGGTGAGAGGAGGTAGTGGAAACACCATATATTTT	CASRPVRGGSGNTIYF
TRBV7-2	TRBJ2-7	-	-	TGTGCCAGCAGCCCCAGGGTGGGATCGAGCTACGAGCAGTACTTC	CASSPRVGSSYEQYF
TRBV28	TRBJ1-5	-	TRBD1	TGTGCCAGCAGTTTATGGGGGACAGTAGGATTTCAGCCCCAGCATTTT	CASSLWGTVGFQPQHF
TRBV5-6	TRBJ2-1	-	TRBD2	TGTGCCAGCAGCTTGGTAGGGACTAGCGGGGGCAAGAACAATGAGCAGTTCTTC	CASSLVGTSGGKNNEQFF
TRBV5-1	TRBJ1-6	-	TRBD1	TGCGCCAGCAGCGCAGGCCGACAGGGTTCACCCCTCCACTTT	CASSAGRQGSPLHF
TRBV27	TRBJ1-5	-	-	TGTGCCAGCAGTTCCCCAGGTGCGCCCCAGCATTTT	CASSSPGAPQHF